This T cell receptor (beta chain) was documented in a study of shared T cell receptors in the human thymus. The assay was immunoSEQ multiplex PCR, and TCRdb's table has in-frame clones only and misses some. The data contain hundreds of thousands of clones, 70% to 90% of them singletons. The CDR3 has 16 amino acids. Trimming took 8 bases from V and 1 from J, leaving 17 bases between them. From germline, CDR1 is KGHSH and CDR2 LQKENI. The sample also formed part of further work on human thymus T cells. This second study says: Blood and thymic repertoires both appeared biased in V and J gene usage. Related work showed strongly overlapping thymic repertoires across unrelated individuals.

Source material: thymocytes. This receptor was obtained from a boy younger than two with a congenital heart defect. The rearrangement links TRBV18 to TRBJ1-4; no firm D call. The CDR3 DNA reads TGTGCCAGCGCGGAGTTACCATCGAAAACTAATGAAAAACTGTTTTTT. As protein: CASAELPSKTNEKLFF.